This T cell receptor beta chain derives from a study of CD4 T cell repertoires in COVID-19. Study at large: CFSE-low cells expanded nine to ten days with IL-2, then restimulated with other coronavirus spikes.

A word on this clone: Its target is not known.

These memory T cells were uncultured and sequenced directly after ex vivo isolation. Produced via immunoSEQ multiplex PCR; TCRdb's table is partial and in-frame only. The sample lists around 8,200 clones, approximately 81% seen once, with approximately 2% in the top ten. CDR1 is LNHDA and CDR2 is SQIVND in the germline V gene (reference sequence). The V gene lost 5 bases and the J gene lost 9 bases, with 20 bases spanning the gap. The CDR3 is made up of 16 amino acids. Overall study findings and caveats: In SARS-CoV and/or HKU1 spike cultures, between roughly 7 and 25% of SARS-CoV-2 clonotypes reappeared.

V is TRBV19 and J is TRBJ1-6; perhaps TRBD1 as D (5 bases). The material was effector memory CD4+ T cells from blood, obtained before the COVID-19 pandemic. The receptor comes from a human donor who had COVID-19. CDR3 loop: CASSASFGGGGSPLHF. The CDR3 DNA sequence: TGTGCCAGTAGTGCCTCTTTTGGGGGAGGCGGTTCACCCCTCCACTTT.